A single sample gave rise to the 22 T cell receptor beta chains below, sequenced in a study of shared clonotypes between healthy human individuals. TCRdb's copy holds only in-frame clones and misses some; the assay was immunoSEQ multiplex PCR. In the table there are around 1,100,000 clones, approximately 77% of which are singletons. Material: memory CD4+ T cells from PBMCs. Noted subset: CD45RA-negative fraction. These receptors all come from a young man in good health. Some clones in this sample may be carry-over from other donors' samples.

The chain has TRBV5-1 and TRBJ2-3; a possible D gene is TRBD1 (6 bases). CDR1 is SGHRS, CDR2 YFSETQ, per germline. V gave up 7 bases and J gave up 5 bases, with 14 bases separating them. The CDR3 is 13 amino acids. In DNA, the CDR3 is TGCGCCAGCCAGTATCCAGGGGAAGATACGCAGTATTTT. Amino acids: CASQYPGEDTQYF.

This chain uses TRBV5-1 with TRBJ2-5, with 11 bases aligning to TRBD2. This CDR3 comprises 16 residues. The germline gives CDR1 SGHRS, CDR2 YFSETQ. V trimming: 4 bases; J trimming: 5 bases; junction bases outside the gene matches: 10. CDR3 residues: CASSGTSGLGGETQYF. The CDR3 nucleotides read TGCGCCAGCAGCGGGACTAGCGGACTAGGGGGGGAGACCCAGTACTTC.

This clone was recorded only once. The V gene is TRBV28, the J gene TRBJ1-2; D is possibly TRBD1 (5 bases). Per germline, CDR1 MDHEN and CDR2 SYDVKM. CDR3 length equals 14 residues. Trimming took 6 bases from V and 4 from J, leaving 15 bases between them. CDR3 DNA sequence: TGTGCCAGCAGATCGGCCGGGGGTAGCTATGGCTACACCTTC. Its translation: CASRSAGGSYGYTF.

The chain has TRBV9 and TRBJ1-4; the match to TRBD1 covers 7 bases. V gave up 4 bases and J gave up 4 bases; unmatched junction bases: 7. The CDR3 runs to 15 residues. CDR1 and CDR2 (germline): SGDLS, YYNGEE. The CDR3 reads CASSPRQGVNEKLFF. CDR3 in DNA: TGTGCCAGCAGCCCACGACAGGGAGTTAATGAAAAACTGTTTTTT.

The chain recombines TRBV27 with TRBJ2-1; 9 bases agree with TRBD2. The CDR3 covers 18 residues. Trimming cost V 8 bases and J 0 bases; bases outside gene matches: 14. Germline V gene sequence: CDR1 MNHEY, CDR2 SMNVEV (reference sequence). This CDR3 reads CASQFSVFSGSSYNEQFF. CDR3 bases: TGTGCCAGCCAGTTTAGCGTCTTTAGCGGGAGCTCCTACAATGAGCAGTTCTTC.

CDR3 sequence reads: CASSDSRECTREGEQYF. The DNA of the CDR3 is TGTGCCAGCAGTGACTCGCGGGAGTGTACCAGGGAGGGGGAGCAGTACTTC. The V call is TRBV6-4, the J call TRBJ2-7; 7 bases agree with TRBD2. V trimming: 0 bases; J trimming: 7 bases; junction bases outside the gene matches: 15. From germline, CDR1 is MRHNA and CDR2 SNTAGT. There are 17 residues in the CDR3.

This chain links TRBV11-2 with TRBJ2-1; a weak D match, TRBD2 (7 bases). Trimming removed 5 bases from V and 2 bases from J, with 13 bases in between. This CDR3 has 15 residues. Germline V gene data show CDR1 as SGHAT and CDR2 as FQNNGV. The CDR3 bases are TGTGCCAGCAGCGGGGGGGCAGAAGCCTACAATGAGCAGTTCTTC. Encoded protein: CASSGGAEAYNEQFF.

This rearrangement joins TRBV9 to TRBJ2-5, with D unresolved. V was pared by 1 base and J by 2 bases, with 3 bases between. This CDR3 contains 12 residues. Germline V gene sequence: CDR1 SGDLS, CDR2 YYNGEE. CDR3 bases: TGTGCCAGCAGCGTAAATCAAGAGACCCAGTACTTC. Translating it yields CASSVNQETQYF.

As concerns this clone: A much larger clonotype is one base distant, so this may be a read error. The DNA for the CDR3 is TGTGCCAGCAGCTACTACAATGAGCAGTTCTTC. As protein: CASSYYNEQFF. The chain recombines TRBV14 with TRBJ2-1; no clear D. The CDR3 is made up of 11 amino acids. Trimming stripped 5 bases from V and 3 bases from J, with 2 bases between. Germline loops: CDR1 SGHDN, CDR2 FVKESK.

The V and J genes are TRBV9 and TRBJ2-7, with a possible D match to TRBD2 (6 bases). Trimming left V 0 bases short and J 2 bases short, with 15 bases between. This CDR3 comprises 16 residues. Germline-derived CDR1 and CDR2 are SGDLS and YYNGEE. The CDR3 DNA sequence: TGTGCCAGCAGCGTAGGCGCTAGCGCGCATGCCTACGAGCAGTACTTC. This translates into CASSVGASAHAYEQYF.

J is TRBJ2-1 and V is TRBV11-3; 13 bases are shared with TRBD2. V was clipped by 5 bases and J by 8 bases; unmatched bases: 9. The CDR3 consists of 16 residues. Per the germline V gene, CDR1 is SGHNT and CDR2 is YENEEA. CDR3 in amino acids: CASSHTGLAGADEQFF. The DNA for the CDR3 is TGTGCCAGCAGCCACACCGGACTAGCGGGAGCGGATGAGCAGTTCTTC.

Notes on this clone: Other nucleotide sequences from this sample produce the same CDR3. This chain connects TRBV30 to TRBJ1-3; D is unclear. V lost 2 bases, J lost 1 base, and 3 bases lay in between. Germline V gene sequence: CDR1 GTSNPN, CDR2 SVGIG (reference sequence). This CDR3 is 12 amino acids long. CDR3 region: CAWSLSGNTIYF. CDR3 in DNA: TGTGCCTGGAGTTTGTCTGGAAACACCATATATTTT.

The chain joins TRBV5-1 to TRBJ1-2; 7 nucleotides line up with TRBD1. V shed 4 bases, J shed 5 bases, and the junction held 8 bases outside the gene matches. The germline V gene has CDR1 SGHRS and CDR2 YFSETQ. This CDR3 spans 14 amino acids. The CDR3 DNA sequence: TGCGCCAGCAGCGTGGACAGGACGGAATATGGCTACACCTTC. Its translation: CASSVDRTEYGYTF.

The chain uses TRBV6-5 and TRBJ2-6; D may be TRBD1 or TRBD2 (6 bases each). From germline, CDR1 is MNHEY and CDR2 SVGAGI. CDR3 size: 16 residues. V lost 0 bases, J lost 4 bases, and 10 bases lay in between. In nucleotides, the CDR3 is TGTGCCAGCAGTTACTCCGGGGGCGGCGGGGCCAACGTCCTGACTTTC. This gives the protein CASSYSGGGGANVLTF.

This chain links TRBV5-4 with TRBJ1-1; no firm D call. Germline loops: CDR1 SGHNT, CDR2 YYREEE (reference sequence). This CDR3 comprises 14 residues. V lost 0 bases to trimming and J lost 1 base, with 7 bases between them. The CDR3 spells CASSLVVGNTEAFF. The CDR3 DNA sequence: TGTGCCAGCAGCTTGGTTGTAGGGAACACTGAAGCTTTCTTT.

The chain carries TRBV5-1 and TRBJ2-7; TRBD2 agrees at 13 bases. There are 17 residues in the CDR3. Per germline, CDR1 SGHRS and CDR2 YFSETQ. J was trimmed by 3 bases and V by 0 bases; bases with no gene match: 6. In DNA form, the CDR3 reads TGCGCCAGCAGCTTGGGTCCGGGACTAGCGGGAAACTACGAGCAGTACTTC. It yields the protein CASSLGPGLAGNYEQYF.

CDR3 in amino acids: CASIPPGGKETQYF. In DNA form, the CDR3 reads TGCGCCAGCATCCCCCCGGGGGGGAAAGAGACCCAGTACTTC. The chain joins TRBV5-1 to TRBJ2-5; 8 bases match TRBD2. The CDR3 runs to 14 residues. V lost 6 bases, J lost 3 bases, and 7 bases stayed unmatched. Germline V CDR1 and CDR2: SGHRS, YFSETQ.

The rearrangement joins TRBV5-6 to TRBJ2-5; a possible D gene is TRBD2 (6 bases). V was pared by 0 bases and J by 3 bases, with 9 bases between. Germline assignment: CDR1 SGHDT and CDR2 YYEEEE. The length of the CDR3 is 14 residues. The CDR3 DNA sequence: TGTGCCAGCAGCTTGGGGGTAGCGGAAGAGACCCAGTACTTC. Protein product: CASSLGVAEETQYF. Supplemented by reference TRBV5-6 and TRBJ2-5, the full variable domain reads DAGVTQSPTHLIKTRGQQVTLRCSPKSGHDTVSWYQQALGQGPQFIFQYYEEEERQRGNFPDRFSGHQFPNYSSELNVNALLLGDSALYLCASSLGVAEETQYFGPGTRLLVL.

The chain carries TRBV9 and TRBJ2-7, with TRBD2 matching 14 bases. Unmatched junction bases numbered 11, after V lost 2 bases and J lost 4 bases. Germline loops: CDR1 SGDLS, CDR2 YYNGEE. The CDR3 contains 18 residues. The CDR3 region is CASSVGTATSGRAYEQYF. CDR3 bases: TGTGCCAGCAGCGTCGGGACAGCGACTAGCGGGAGGGCGTACGAGCAGTACTTC.

The gene calls are TRBV7-2 and TRBJ1-4, with D possibly TRBD1 on 5 matching bases. There are 16 residues in the CDR3. Trimming left V 3 bases short and J 0 bases short, with 11 bases between. Per the germline V gene, CDR1 is SGHTA and CDR2 is FQGNSA. DNA of the CDR3: TGTGCCAGCAGCTTCCGGGCGGGGCCAACTAATGAAAAACTGTTTTTT. Translation: CASSFRAGPTNEKLFF.

This rearrangement joins TRBV10-1 to TRBJ2-2; D not resolved. Trimming shortened V by 2 bases and J by 0 bases, and 7 bases separated the two germline ends. CDR3 length: 15 residues. CDR1 and CDR2 from the germline V gene are WNHNN and SYGVQD (reference sequence). CDR3 DNA: TGCGCCAGCAGTGAGCACCGAACGAACACCGGGGAGCTGTTTTTT. Translation: CASSEHRTNTGELFF.

This clone was seen more than once but under ten times. The chain is built from TRBV2 and TRBJ2-5; D might be TRBD2 (6 bases). V lost 6 bases and J lost 5, with 13 bases in between. Germline V lookup: CDR1 SNHLY, CDR2 FYNNEI. The CDR3 runs 13 residues. CDR3 residues: CASSGSQWETQYF. CDR3 sequence (DNA): TGTGCCAGCAGCGGGAGTCAATGGGAGACCCAGTACTTC. The variable domain in full, with the rest retrieved from reference TRBV2 and TRBJ2-5, is EPEVTQTPSHQVTQMGQEVILRCVPISNHLYFYWYRQILGQKVEFLVSFYNNEISEKSEIFDDQFSVERPDGSNFTLKIRSTKLEDSAMYFCASSGSQWETQYFGPGTRLLVL.